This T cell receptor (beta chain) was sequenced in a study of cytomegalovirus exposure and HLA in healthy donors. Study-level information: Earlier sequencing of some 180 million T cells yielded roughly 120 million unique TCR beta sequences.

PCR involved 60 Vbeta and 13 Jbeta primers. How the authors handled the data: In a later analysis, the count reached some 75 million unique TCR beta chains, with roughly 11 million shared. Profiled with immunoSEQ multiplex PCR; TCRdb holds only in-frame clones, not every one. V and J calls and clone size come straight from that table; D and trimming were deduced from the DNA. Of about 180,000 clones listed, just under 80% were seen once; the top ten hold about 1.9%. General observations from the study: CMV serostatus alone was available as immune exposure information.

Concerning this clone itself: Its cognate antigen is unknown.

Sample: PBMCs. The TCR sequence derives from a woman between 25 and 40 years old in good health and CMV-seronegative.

The CDR3 coding sequence is TGTGCCAGCAGCCTAACAGGGGGCAGGTCACCCCTCCACTTT. It yields the protein CASSLTGGRSPLHF. The chain links TRBV7-2 to TRBJ1-6; 9 bases fit TRBD1. With 5 bases clipped from V and 10 bases from J, the junction kept 6 bases outside the gene matches. The V gene's germline CDR1 is SGHTA and CDR2 FQGNSA. The CDR3 contains 14 residues.